This T cell receptor (beta chain) was captured by sequencing in a study of radiotherapy plus CTLA-4 blockade in lung cancer. CDR1 and CDR2 from the germline V gene are MNHEY and SVGAGI. The CDR3 is 16 amino acids. V was pared by 0 bases and J by 3 bases, with 11 bases between. Repertoires were generated with immunoSEQ multiplex PCR, while TCRdb's copy carries only in-frame clones and drops some. The table includes about 51,000 clones, more than 75% detected once. The sequencing here drew on peripheral blood, taken from a patient treated with radiotherapy plus ipilimumab. The genes are TRBV6-5 and TRBJ1-4, with D possibly matching TRBD1 (5 bases). This clonotype was obtained from a human donor with non-small cell lung cancer who had a complete response to radiotherapy plus ipilimumab. The CDR3 is CASSYSGGGANEKLFF. The CDR3 bases are TGTGCCAGCAGTTACTCTGGGGGGGGAGCTAATGAAAAACTGTTTTTT.